This TCR beta chain was found in a study of T cells in Graves' hyperthyroidism and ophthalmopathy. There are a few counts of this clonotype. The antigen is unknown. There were TCR beta CDR3 regions amplified from RNA transcripts. The primer set for the first-round RT-PCR of the TCR CDR3 was HTBI. TCRdb called the multiplex PCR reads again in MiXCR, with one record for every CDR3 protein. The table lists 300,000 to 450,000 distinct CDR3 sequences, around 16% of them singletons. These patients, aged 18 to 65, had recently diagnosed hyperthyroidism lasting under 2 months. Lactation, pregnancy, other autoimmune disease or uncontrolled infection led to exclusion of patients. Each diagnosis was grounded in clinical symptoms, serum thyroxine and TRAb, thyroid ultrasound, and orbital computed tomography. Study-wide points: In the blood, most expanded thyroid clonotypes above 0.001 appeared as well.

The TCR comes from a woman aged 18-35 years with Graves' hyperthyroidism that later progressed to Graves' ophthalmopathy. Sequencing was done on a sample of blood.

The CDR3 spells CASARLADYNEQFF. DNA for the CDR3: TGTGCCAGCGCGCGGCTAGCGGATTACAATGAGCAGTTCTTC. This rearrangement joins TRBV6-1 to TRBJ2-1, with 7 positions matching TRBD2. The germline V gene encodes CDR1 MNHNS and CDR2 SASEGT. With 8 bases clipped from V and 4 bases from J, the junction kept 8 bases outside the gene matches. The CDR3 runs 14 residues.